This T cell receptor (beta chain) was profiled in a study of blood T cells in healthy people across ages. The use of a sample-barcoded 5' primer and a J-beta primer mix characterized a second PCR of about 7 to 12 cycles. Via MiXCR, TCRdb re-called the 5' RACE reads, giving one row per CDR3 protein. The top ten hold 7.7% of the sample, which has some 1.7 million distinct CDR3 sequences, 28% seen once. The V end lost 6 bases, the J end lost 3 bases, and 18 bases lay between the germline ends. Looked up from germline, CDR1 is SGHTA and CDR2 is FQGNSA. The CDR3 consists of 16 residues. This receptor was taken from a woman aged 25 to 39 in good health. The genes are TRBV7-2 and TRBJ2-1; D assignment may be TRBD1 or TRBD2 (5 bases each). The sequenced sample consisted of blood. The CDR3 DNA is TGTGCCAGCAGACCCCCGGGGCTGGCGGACTACAATGAGCAGTTCTTC. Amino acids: CASRPPGLADYNEQFF.